Presented here are 7 T cell receptor beta chains from one specimen sequenced in a study of blood T cells in healthy people across ages. Primed by a sample-barcoded 5' primer and a J-beta primer mix, a second PCR proceeded for 7 to 11 cycles. TCRdb called the 5' RACE reads again in MiXCR, with one record for every CDR3 protein. The sample has about 560,000 distinct CDR3 sequences, about 25% seen once. This same sample was also taken into another study, of T cells of mothers and their children.

The sample taken for sequencing was blood. These receptor sequences come from a boy aged 2 to 9 in good health.

The V call is TRBV20-1, the J call TRBJ2-7; perhaps TRBD1 as D (6 bases). The germline V gene encodes CDR1 DFQATT and CDR2 SNEGSKA (reference sequence). V shed 0 bases and J shed 0 bases, with 9 bases lying between them. The CDR3 has 14 residues. As DNA, the CDR3 is TGCAGTGCTAGAGATGCAGGGGCCTCCTACGAGCAGTACTTC. It specifies CSARDAGASYEQYF.

The chain is built from TRBV5-1 and TRBJ2-2, with D maybe TRBD1 (6 bases). The CDR3 covers 14 residues. V was shortened by 0 bases and J by 7 bases, with 10 bases between the two germline ends. Germline assignment: CDR1 SGHRS and CDR2 YFSETQ. DNA of the CDR3: TGCGCCAGCAGCTTGGAACAGGGTGACGGGGAGCTGTTTTTT. Translated, it gives CASSLEQGDGELFF.

In its sample, this clonotype was seen a few times. This chain uses TRBV10-3 with TRBJ2-5; TRBD2 matches at 8 bases. Germline V lookup: CDR1 ENHRY, CDR2 SYGVKD. The V segment lost 3 bases and the J segment 5 bases; nucleotides outside the gene matches: 5. The CDR3 spans 14 residues. CDR3: CAISELADRETQYF. DNA of the CDR3: TGTGCCATCAGTGAACTAGCGGACCGGGAGACCCAGTACTTC.

The chain employs TRBV5-5 and TRBJ2-4; 9 bases fit TRBD1. Germline-derived CDR1 and CDR2 are SGHKS and YYEKEE (reference sequence). The CDR3 totals 16 residues. The CDR3 nucleotides read TGTGTCGGCAGCTTGGGGACAGGGACAGCCAAAAACATTCAGTACTTC. Protein product: CVGSLGTGTAKNIQYF.

This chain joins TRBV11-2 and TRBJ2-5; D might be TRBD2 (7 bases). Germline-derived CDR1 and CDR2 are SGHAT and FQNNGV. The V end was cut by 3 bases, the J end by 11 bases, with 25 bases between. This CDR3 is built from 16 residues. Here the CDR3 DNA reads TGTGCCAGCAGCTTCAGAGTGGGGGCGGGAGTGAGGGAGCAGTACTTC. Its translation: CASSFRVGAGVREQYF.

DNA for the CDR3: TGTGCCAGCAGGTCCGGGACAGTACAGTTCTTC. Its translation is CASRSGTVQFF. The V and J genes are TRBV6-5 and TRBJ2-5; 7 bases map to TRBD1. The J call is in doubt because the DNA end fits TRBJ2-1 better. Germline lookup yields CDR1 MNHEY and CDR2 SVGAGI. CDR3 length equals 11 residues.

This chain joins TRBV6-5 and TRBJ2-3; D is unclear. Germline V gene data show CDR1 as MNHEY and CDR2 as SVGAGI. There are 17 residues in the CDR3. Trimming removed 0 bases at V and 0 bases at J, with 13 bases between. The CDR3 here is CASSYSNDGTSTDTQYF. In DNA form, the CDR3 reads TGTGCCAGCAGTTACTCGAATGACGGAACTAGCACAGATACGCAGTATTTT.